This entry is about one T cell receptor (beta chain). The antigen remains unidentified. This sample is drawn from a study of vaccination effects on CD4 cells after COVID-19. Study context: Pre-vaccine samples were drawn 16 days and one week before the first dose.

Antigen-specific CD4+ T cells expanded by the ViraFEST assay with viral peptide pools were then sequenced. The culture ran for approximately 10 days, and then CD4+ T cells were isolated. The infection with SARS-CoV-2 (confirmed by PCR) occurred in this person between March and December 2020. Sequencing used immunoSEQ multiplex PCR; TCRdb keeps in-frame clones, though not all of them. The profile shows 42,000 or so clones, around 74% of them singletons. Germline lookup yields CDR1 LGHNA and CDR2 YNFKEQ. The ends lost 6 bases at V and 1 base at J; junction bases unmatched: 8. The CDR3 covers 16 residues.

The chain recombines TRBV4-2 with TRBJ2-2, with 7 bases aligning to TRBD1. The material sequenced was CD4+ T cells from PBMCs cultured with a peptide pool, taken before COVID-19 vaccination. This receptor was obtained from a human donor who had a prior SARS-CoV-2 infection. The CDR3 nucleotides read TGTGCCAGCAGGAGGGGGTGGGACAGGAACACCGGGGAGCTGTTTTTT. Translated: CASRRGWDRNTGELFF.